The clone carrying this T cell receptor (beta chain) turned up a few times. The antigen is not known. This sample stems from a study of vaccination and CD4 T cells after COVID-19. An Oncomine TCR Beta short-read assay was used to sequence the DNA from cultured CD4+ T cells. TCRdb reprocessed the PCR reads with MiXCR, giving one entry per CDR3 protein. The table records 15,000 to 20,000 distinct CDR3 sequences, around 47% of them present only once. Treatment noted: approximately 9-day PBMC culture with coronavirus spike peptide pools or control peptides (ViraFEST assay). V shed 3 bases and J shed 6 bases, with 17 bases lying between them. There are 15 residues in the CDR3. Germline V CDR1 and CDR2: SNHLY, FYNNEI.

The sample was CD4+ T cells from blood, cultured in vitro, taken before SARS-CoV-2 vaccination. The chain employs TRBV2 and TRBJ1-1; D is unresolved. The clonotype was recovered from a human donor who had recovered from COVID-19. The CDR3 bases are TGTGCCAGCAGTGAGGTTGCCCTGCCGGACCCTGAAGCTTTCTTT. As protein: CASSEVALPDPEAFF.